These T cell receptor beta chains were read from a single sample in a study of blood T cells in healthy people across ages. TCRdb fed the 5' RACE reads into MiXCR, producing one record per CDR3 protein. The sample comprises around 970,000 distinct CDR3 sequences, approximately 50% of which are singletons, and over 20% rests with the top ten. Sequencing was performed on blood. These receptors came from a woman in her sixties or seventies in good health. CDR3s include the opening cysteine and the closing phenylalanine or tryptophan. The D gene is left open where the match is weak. Size is stated for part of the rows, as once, few or many counts, or as a class when the clone is expanded.

DNA: TGTGCCAGCAGTCCGAATCGCTATGGCTACACCTTC; CDR3: CASSPNRYGYTF; D: .; J: TRBJ1-2; V: TRBV28; size: few
DNA: TGTGCCAGCAGCCAATACCGCGGGAGTCACATTCAGTACTTC; CDR3: CASSQYRGSHIQYF; D: TRBD2; J: TRBJ2-4; V: TRBV3-1; size: few
DNA: TGTGCCAGCAGCCGAAGACTAGCGGGAGATGAGACCCAGTACTTC; CDR3: CASSRRLAGDETQYF; D: TRBD2; J: TRBJ2-5; V: TRBV6-2/TRBV6-3; size: few
DNA: TGTGCCAGCAGCCCGAACCTCTTAGGGGGTCAGCCCCAGCATTTT; CDR3: CASSPNLLGGQPQHF; D: .; J: TRBJ1-5; V: TRBV4-2; size: .
DNA: TGTGCCAGCAGCCTCCTCTACCGTCAGCCCCAGCATTTT; CDR3: CASSLLYRQPQHF; D: .; J: TRBJ1-5; V: TRBV12-3/TRBV12-4; size: few
DNA: TGCAGTGCTGGAGGGACTAGCGGGAGTCATACGCAGTATTTT; CDR3: CSAGGTSGSHTQYF; D: TRBD2; J: TRBJ2-3; V: TRBV20-1; size: once
DNA: TGTGCCAGCAGCATCTGGACTAGCGGGAGGGTGCCCAAAAACATTCAGTACTTC; CDR3: CASSIWTSGRVPKNIQYF; D: .; J: TRBJ2-4; V: TRBV21-1; size: few
DNA: TGTGCCAGCAGCTTAATACCGGGACAGGGTCAGCCCCAGCATTTT; CDR3: CASSLIPGQGQPQHF; D: TRBD1; J: TRBJ1-5; V: TRBV28; size: .
DNA: TGCAGCGTTCGGCGGGAAGTGGAGACCCAGAACTTC; CDR3: CSVRREVETQNF; D: .; J: TRBJ2-7; V: TRBV29-1; size: once
DNA: TGTGCCAGCAGCGAGACTAGCATCCACGAGCAGTACTTC; CDR3: CASSETSIHEQYF; D: TRBD2; J: TRBJ2-7; V: TRBV7-2; size: .
DNA: TGCAGCGTTGGGTTTAGCGGGAGTTCTGAGACCCAGTTCTTC; CDR3: CSVGFSGSSETQFF; D: TRBD2; J: TRBJ2-1; V: TRBV29-1; size: .
DNA: TGTGCCAGCAGTCCCTACGAACTAGCGGGAGGAAACGAGCAGTACTTC; CDR3: CASSPYELAGGNEQYF; D: TRBD2; J: TRBJ2-7; V: TRBV6-2/TRBV6-3; size: few
DNA: TGCAGCGCCGGTAGCGGGGTATCAGATGAGCAGTTCTTC; CDR3: CSAGSGVSDEQFF; D: TRBD2; J: TRBJ2-1; V: TRBV29-1; size: .
DNA: TGTGCCAGCAGCCAAGGCCACTTCGGGGAAGAGCAGTACTTC; CDR3: CASSQGHFGEEQYF; D: .; J: TRBJ2-7; V: TRBV3-1; size: .
DNA: TGTGCCAGCAGATCAGACAGGGAAAGGATTTACGAGCAGTACTTC; CDR3: CASRSDRERIYEQYF; D: TRBD1; J: TRBJ2-7; V: TRBV6-6; size: few
DNA: TGTGCCAGCAGCCTCTCCCCCAACTACGAGCAGTACTTC; CDR3: CASSLSPNYEQYF; D: .; J: TRBJ2-7; V: TRBV9; size: .
DNA: TGTGCCAGCAGACCGGGACAGGGTATCCCCGGGGAGCTGTTTTTT; CDR3: CASRPGQGIPGELFF; D: TRBD1; J: TRBJ2-2; V: TRBV12-3/TRBV12-4; size: .
DNA: TGTGCCAGCAGTTACTTCGGGGGCAGAGGCGAGCAGTACTTC; CDR3: CASSYFGGRGEQYF; D: .; J: TRBJ2-7; V: TRBV6-5; size: .
DNA: TGTGCCAGCAGCCCAGGGGTAGCGGGAGGTTCAGATACGCAGTATTTT; CDR3: CASSPGVAGGSDTQYF; D: TRBD2; J: TRBJ2-3; V: TRBV4-2; size: .
DNA: TGCGCCAGCAAAAAAAGCAGGAACACTGAAGCTTTCTTT; CDR3: CASKKSRNTEAFF; D: .; J: TRBJ1-1; V: TRBV4-1; size: .
DNA: TGTGCCAGCAGTGTTGGGAAGAGCACAGATACGCAGTATTTT; CDR3: CASSVGKSTDTQYF; D: .; J: TRBJ2-3; V: TRBV27; size: few
DNA: TGTGCCACCCCGAAACCCGGGGGACGCTACGAGCAGTACTTC; CDR3: CATPKPGGRYEQYF; D: .; J: TRBJ2-7; V: TRBV25-1; size: .